The rows below give T cell receptor beta chains drawn from one sample of a study of blood T cells in healthy people across ages. A single record per CDR3 protein comes from TCRdb applying MiXCR to the 5' RACE reads. The sample has 1.5 million to 2 million distinct CDR3 sequences; approximately 50% are singletons. Sequencing was performed on blood. The receptors here all came from a woman aged 35 to 49 in good health. Each CDR3 is given with its conserved first and last residue. Each record gives: CDR3 length, J gene, D gene, V gene, clone size, CDR3 protein, CDR3 DNA. A D gene is named only where the DNA matches it firmly. Rows give clone size only sometimes, using once, few, many, or a class for an expanded clone.

CDR3 length: 14
J gene: TRBJ2-5
D gene: -
V gene: TRBV25-1
clone size: -
CDR3 protein: CASSEAQGRETQYF
CDR3 DNA: TGTGCCAGCAGTGAAGCGCAGGGTAGGGAGACCCAGTACTTC

CDR3 length: 14
J gene: TRBJ2-1
D gene: TRBD2
V gene: TRBV27
clone size: -
CDR3 protein: CASSLWLAGTEQFF
CDR3 DNA: TGTGCCAGCAGTTTATGGCTAGCGGGGACTGAGCAGTTCTTC

CDR3 length: 18
J gene: TRBJ2-6
D gene: -
V gene: TRBV6-5
clone size: -
CDR3 protein: CASSYSPGPSSGANVLTF
CDR3 DNA: TGTGCCAGCAGTTACTCGCCAGGGCCCAGCTCTGGGGCCAACGTCCTGACTTTC

CDR3 length: 15
J gene: TRBJ1-2
D gene: TRBD1
V gene: TRBV7-9
clone size: few
CDR3 protein: CASSLGGDRGDGYTF
CDR3 DNA: TGTGCCAGCAGCTTAGGGGGTGACAGGGGCGATGGCTACACCTTC

CDR3 length: 13
J gene: TRBJ2-3
D gene: -
V gene: TRBV25-1
clone size: -
CDR3 protein: CASREGVTDTQYF
CDR3 DNA: TGTGCCAGCAGGGAAGGGGTCACAGATACGCAGTATTTT

CDR3 length: 17
J gene: TRBJ2-5
D gene: TRBD2
V gene: TRBV4-2
clone size: -
CDR3 protein: CASSQDSGGLAPGTQYF
CDR3 DNA: TGTGCCAGCAGCCAAGATTCGGGAGGACTAGCGCCAGGGACCCAGTACTTC

CDR3 length: 15
J gene: TRBJ1-2
D gene: -
V gene: TRBV6-2/TRBV6-3
clone size: -
CDR3 protein: CASTGLGQMARGYTF
CDR3 DNA: TGTGCCAGCACCGGGCTGGGGCAGATGGCCCGCGGCTACACCTTC

CDR3 length: 11
J gene: TRBJ2-5
D gene: -
V gene: TRBV7-9
clone size: few
CDR3 protein: CASEFVETQYF
CDR3 DNA: TGTGCCAGCGAGTTTGTCGAGACCCAGTACTTC

CDR3 length: 16
J gene: TRBJ2-5
D gene: TRBD1
V gene: TRBV15
clone size: -
CDR3 protein: CATSREGQGVRETQYF
CDR3 DNA: TGTGCCACCAGCAGAGAGGGACAGGGGGTCAGGGAGACCCAGTACTTC

CDR3 length: 13
J gene: TRBJ1-2
D gene: TRBD1
V gene: TRBV29-1
clone size: -
CDR3 protein: CSVTDRGRYGYTF
CDR3 DNA: TGCAGCGTCACCGACAGGGGAAGGTATGGCTACACCTTC

CDR3 length: 18
J gene: TRBJ2-1
D gene: TRBD2
V gene: TRBV12-3/TRBV12-4
clone size: -
CDR3 protein: CASSIPLGLAGNYLEQFF
CDR3 DNA: TGTGCCAGCAGTATACCCCTGGGACTAGCGGGGAATTACCTTGAGCAGTTCTTC

CDR3 length: 15
J gene: TRBJ1-4
D gene: -
V gene: TRBV6-5
clone size: -
CDR3 protein: CASSPRQERNEKLFF
CDR3 DNA: TGTGCCAGCAGTCCGCGACAGGAGAGAAATGAAAAACTGTTTTTT

CDR3 length: 14
J gene: TRBJ2-7
D gene: TRBD2
V gene: TRBV6-2/TRBV6-3
clone size: few
CDR3 protein: CASSYQRGDYEQYF
CDR3 DNA: TGTGCCAGCAGTTACCAGCGGGGGGACTACGAGCAGTACTTC

CDR3 length: 12
J gene: TRBJ2-7
D gene: -
V gene: TRBV11-2
clone size: -
CDR3 protein: CASSLDGPSKYF
CDR3 DNA: TGTGCCAGCAGCTTAGATGGACCGAGCAAGTACTTC